The present T cell receptor beta chain was sequenced within a study of CXCR3-negative and CXCR3-positive naive CD8 T cells. About the research overall: Each library gave roughly 1.4 +/- 0.3 million of approximately 130 million TRB reads.

This CDR3 spans 13 amino acids. CDR1 and CDR2 (germline): SQVTM, ANQGSEA. TRB cDNA was prepared as libraries by UMI-labeled 5' RACE. From its re-call of the 5' RACE reads, TCRdb lists each CDR3 protein once, without DNA. Its table lists 75,000 to 100,000 distinct CDR3 sequences. Findings of the study overall: Sequencing showed both naive subsets with comparably high diversity, and memory CD8+ cells much lower. Against CXCR3-negative naive cells, CXCR3-positive naive cells showed more hydrophobic TRB CDR3s.

Concerning this clonotype: What it recognizes is unknown.

With 300,000 cells each, the CD8+ T cell subsets were individually sorted in triplicate. CD45RO-CCR7+CD27+CD95- was the phenotype of naive CD8+ T cells. J is TRBJ1-1 and V is TRBV29-1. This clonotype was obtained from a human donor in good health. Some clones in this sample may be carry-over from other donors' samples. The sequenced sample consisted of naive CXCR3+ CD8+ T cells from blood. Indicated subset: CD45RO-CCR7+CD27+CD95- naive CD8+ T cells expressing CXCR3 (TNR3+). The chain's CDR3 is CSVEVEGNTEAFF.